These T cell receptor beta chains were read from a single sample in a study of blood T cell repertoires in COVID-19. Only in-frame clones appear in the TCRdb table, and some are missing; sequencing was by immunoSEQ multiplex PCR. The data contain around 200,000 clones, 70% to 90% of them seen just once; the ten biggest clones take up less than 1.5%. The specimen was PBMCs or T cells enriched from blood (not recorded which). These receptors originate from a man between 25 and 39 years old who had recovered from COVID-19. CDR3s leave out the opening cysteine and the closing phenylalanine or tryptophan.

J | V | CDR3
TRBJ2-7 | TRBV10-3 | AIKSTGPYEQY
TRBJ2-5 | TRBV5-1 | ASSLGVSGGTQY
TRBJ2-5 | TRBV10-3 | AIMKDRGQETQY
TRBJ2-1 | TRBV6-2/TRBV6-3 | ASSYRTGGYNEQF
TRBJ2-7 | TRBV7-8 | ASSAGTSGRTVYTYEQY
TRBJ1-5 | TRBV15 | ATSRGQNNQPQH
TRBJ1-5 | TRBV27 | ASSLGGVSNQPQH
TRBJ1-2 | TRBV10-3 | AIREDRTYGYT
TRBJ1-2 | TRBV30 | AWSLLGTGGFIRGYT
TRBJ2-3 | TRBV7-6 | ASSLVYTGESTDTQY
TRBJ2-7 | TRBV7-9 | ASSPDSRISYEQY
TRBJ2-2 | TRBV9 | ASSDARGGTGELF
TRBJ2-7 | TRBV7-2 | ASSLGLASSYEQY
TRBJ2-7 | TRBV6-1 | ASSDPQVIHEQY
TRBJ1-1 | TRBV4-3 | ASSQSGTEAF
TRBJ2-7 | TRBV3-1/TRBV3-2 | ASSLTTGSYEQY
TRBJ2-2 | TRBV4-3 | ASSQDRAGFFANTGELF
TRBJ2-1 | TRBV7-9 | ASSIDWGESYNEQF
TRBJ1-1 | TRBV7-9 | ASSFPNRQPGGTEAF
TRBJ2-1 | TRBV19 | ASSVGLAGPGEQF
TRBJ2-4 | TRBV19 | ASSLAGGIKNIQY
TRBJ1-1 | TRBV4-1 | ASSPSFPTVNTEAF
TRBJ2-7 | TRBV7-9 | ASSLVAAGADYEQY
TRBJ1-2 | TRBV23-1 | ASSGTGGDPAIGYT
TRBJ1-1 | TRBV30 | AWSARGRNTEAF
TRBJ2-1 | TRBV6-1 | ASSEFPVYNEQF
TRBJ2-7 | TRBV11-2 | ASSLEDRVLSYEQY
TRBJ2-5 | TRBV7-9 | ASTHGARQTQY
TRBJ1-4 | TRBV4-1 | ASSQIQGLGEKLF
TRBJ2-7 | TRBV6-5 | ASSSTGIYEQY
TRBJ2-7 | TRBV28 | ASSGGDSKYEQY
TRBJ2-7 | TRBV7-6 | ASSPQTDRDEQY
TRBJ2-7 | TRBV9 | ASSVGTSRHEQY
TRBJ2-5 | TRBV27 | ASSLLAGGQETQY